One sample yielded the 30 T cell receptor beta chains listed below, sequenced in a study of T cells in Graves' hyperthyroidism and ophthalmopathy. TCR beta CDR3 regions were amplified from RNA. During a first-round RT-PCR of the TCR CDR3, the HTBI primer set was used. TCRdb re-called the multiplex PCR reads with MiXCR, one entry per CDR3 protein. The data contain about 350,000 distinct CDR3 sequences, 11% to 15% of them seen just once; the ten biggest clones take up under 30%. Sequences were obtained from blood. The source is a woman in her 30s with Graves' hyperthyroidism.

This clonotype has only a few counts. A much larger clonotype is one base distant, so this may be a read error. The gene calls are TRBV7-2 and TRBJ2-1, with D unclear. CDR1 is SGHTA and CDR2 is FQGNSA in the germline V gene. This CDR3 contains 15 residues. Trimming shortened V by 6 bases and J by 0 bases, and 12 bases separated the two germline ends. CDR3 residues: CASSPGLSSYNEQFF. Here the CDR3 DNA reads TGTGCCAGCAGTCCCGGTCTCAGCTCCTACAATGAGCAGTTCTTC.

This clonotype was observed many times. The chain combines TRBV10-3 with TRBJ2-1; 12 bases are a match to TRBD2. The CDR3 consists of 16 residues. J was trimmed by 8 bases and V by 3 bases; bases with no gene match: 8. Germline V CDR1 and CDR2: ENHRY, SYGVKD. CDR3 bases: TGTGCCATCAGTGAAAAACTAGCGGGAGGACGGGATGAGCAGTTCTTC. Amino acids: CAISEKLAGGRDEQFF.

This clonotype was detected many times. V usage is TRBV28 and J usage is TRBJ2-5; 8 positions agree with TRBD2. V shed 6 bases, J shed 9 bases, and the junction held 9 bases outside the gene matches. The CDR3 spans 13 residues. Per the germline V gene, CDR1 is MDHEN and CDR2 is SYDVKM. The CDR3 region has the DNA TGTGCCAGCAGCAGACACTCCGGGGGGGCCCAGTACTTC. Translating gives CASSRHSGGAQYF.

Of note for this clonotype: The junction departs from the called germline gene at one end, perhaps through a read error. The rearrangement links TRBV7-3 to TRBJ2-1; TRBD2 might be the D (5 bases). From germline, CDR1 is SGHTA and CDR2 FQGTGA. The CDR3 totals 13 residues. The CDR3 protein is CASSLTSLTEQFF. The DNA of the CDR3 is TGTGCCAGCAGCCTAACTAGTCTTACTGAGCAGTTCTTC.

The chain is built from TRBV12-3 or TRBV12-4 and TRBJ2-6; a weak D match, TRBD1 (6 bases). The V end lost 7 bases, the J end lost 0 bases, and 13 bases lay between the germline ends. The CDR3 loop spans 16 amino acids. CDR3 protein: CASTGDLSSGANVLTF. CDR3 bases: TGTGCCAGCACAGGGGACCTTTCCTCTGGGGCCAACGTCCTGACTTTC.

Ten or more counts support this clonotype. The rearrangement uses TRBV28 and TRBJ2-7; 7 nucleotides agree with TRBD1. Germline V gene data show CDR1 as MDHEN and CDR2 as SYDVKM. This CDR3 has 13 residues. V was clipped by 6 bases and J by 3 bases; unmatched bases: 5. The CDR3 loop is CASRLQGSYEQYF. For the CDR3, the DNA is TGTGCCAGCAGACTACAGGGGAGCTACGAGCAGTACTTC.

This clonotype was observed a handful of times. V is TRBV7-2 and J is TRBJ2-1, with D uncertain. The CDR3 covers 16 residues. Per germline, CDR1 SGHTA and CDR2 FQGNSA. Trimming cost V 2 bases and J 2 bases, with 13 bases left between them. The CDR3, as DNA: TGTGCCAGCAGCTTATCCTACCTTGATCCCTACAATGAGCAGTTCTTC. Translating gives CASSLSYLDPYNEQFF.

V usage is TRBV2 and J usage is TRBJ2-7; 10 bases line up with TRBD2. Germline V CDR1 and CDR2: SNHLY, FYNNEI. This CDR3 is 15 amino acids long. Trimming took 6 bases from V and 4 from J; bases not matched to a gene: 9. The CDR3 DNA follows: TGTGCCAGCAGCAAAACTAGCGGGAAGGGTTACGAGCAGTACTTC. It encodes CASSKTSGKGYEQYF.

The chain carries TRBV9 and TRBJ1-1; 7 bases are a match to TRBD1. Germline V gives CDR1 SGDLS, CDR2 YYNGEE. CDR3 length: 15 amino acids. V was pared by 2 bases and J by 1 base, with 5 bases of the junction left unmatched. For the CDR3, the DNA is TGTGCCAGCAGCGTGAGGGGACAGACGAACACTGAAGCTTTCTTT. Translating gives CASSVRGQTNTEAFF.

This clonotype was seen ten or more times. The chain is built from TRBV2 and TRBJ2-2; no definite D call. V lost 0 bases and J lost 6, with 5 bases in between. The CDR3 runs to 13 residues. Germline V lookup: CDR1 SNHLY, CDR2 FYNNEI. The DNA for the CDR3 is TGTGCCAGCAGTGAAGCGCTTTCCGGGGAGCTGTTTTTT. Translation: CASSEALSGELFF.

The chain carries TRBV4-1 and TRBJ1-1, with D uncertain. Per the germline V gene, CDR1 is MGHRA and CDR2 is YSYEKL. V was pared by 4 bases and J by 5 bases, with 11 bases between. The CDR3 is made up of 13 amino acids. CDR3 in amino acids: CASSRLAGTEAFF. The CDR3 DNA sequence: TGCGCCAGCAGCCGGTTAGCCGGGACTGAAGCTTTCTTT.

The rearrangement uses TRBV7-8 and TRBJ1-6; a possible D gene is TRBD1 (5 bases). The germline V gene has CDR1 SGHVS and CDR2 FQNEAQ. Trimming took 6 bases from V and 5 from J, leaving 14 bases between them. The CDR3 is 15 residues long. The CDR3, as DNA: TGTGCCAGCAGACCGCAGACAGCGGATAATTCACCCCTCCACTTT. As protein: CASRPQTADNSPLHF.

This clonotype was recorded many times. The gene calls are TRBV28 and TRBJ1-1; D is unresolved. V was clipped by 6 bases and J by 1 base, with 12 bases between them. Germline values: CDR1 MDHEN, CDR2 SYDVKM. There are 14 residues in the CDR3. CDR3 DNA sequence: TGTGCCAGCAGCCCCGCCGGGAGGAACACTGAAGCTTTCTTT. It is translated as CASSPAGRNTEAFF.

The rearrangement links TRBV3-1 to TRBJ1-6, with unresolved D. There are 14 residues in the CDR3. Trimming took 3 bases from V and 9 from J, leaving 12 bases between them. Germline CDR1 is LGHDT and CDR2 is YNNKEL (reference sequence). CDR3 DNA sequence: TGTGCCAGCAGCCAGGCTACATCGCGTTCACCCCTCCACTTT. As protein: CASSQATSRSPLHF.

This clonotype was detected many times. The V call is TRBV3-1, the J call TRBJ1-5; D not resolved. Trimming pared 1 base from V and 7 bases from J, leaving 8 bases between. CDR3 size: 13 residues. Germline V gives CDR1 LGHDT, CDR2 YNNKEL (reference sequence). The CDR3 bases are TGTGCCAGCAGCCAAGGACACGGCCAGCCCCAGCATTTT. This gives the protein CASSQGHGQPQHF.

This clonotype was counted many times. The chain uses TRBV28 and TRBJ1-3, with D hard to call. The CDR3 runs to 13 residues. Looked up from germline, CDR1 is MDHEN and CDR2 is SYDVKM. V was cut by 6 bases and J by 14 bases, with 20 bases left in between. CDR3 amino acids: CASSQFDTILLYF. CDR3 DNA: TGTGCCAGCAGCCAATTCGACACGATCCTTCTATATTTT.

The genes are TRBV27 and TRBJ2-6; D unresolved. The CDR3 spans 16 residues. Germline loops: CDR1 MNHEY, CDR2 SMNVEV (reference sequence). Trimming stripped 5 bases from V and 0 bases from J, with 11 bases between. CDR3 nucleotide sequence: TGTGCCAGCAGTGTGTTTTTTCCCTCTGGGGCCAACGTCCTGACTTTC. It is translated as CASSVFFPSGANVLTF.

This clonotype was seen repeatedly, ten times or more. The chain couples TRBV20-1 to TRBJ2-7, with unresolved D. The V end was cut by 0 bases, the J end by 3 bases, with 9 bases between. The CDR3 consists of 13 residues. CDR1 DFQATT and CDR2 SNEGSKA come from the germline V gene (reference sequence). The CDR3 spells CSARDFLGYEQYF. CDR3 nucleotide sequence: TGCAGTGCTAGAGATTTCTTGGGCTACGAGCAGTACTTC.

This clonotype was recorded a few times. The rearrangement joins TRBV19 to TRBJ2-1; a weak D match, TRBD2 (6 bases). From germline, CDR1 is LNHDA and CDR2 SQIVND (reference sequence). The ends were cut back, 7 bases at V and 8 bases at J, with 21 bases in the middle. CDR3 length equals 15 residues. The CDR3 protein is CASTPTGSRFDEQFF. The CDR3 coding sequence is TGTGCCAGTACCCCAACCGGGAGTAGATTTGATGAGCAGTTCTTC.

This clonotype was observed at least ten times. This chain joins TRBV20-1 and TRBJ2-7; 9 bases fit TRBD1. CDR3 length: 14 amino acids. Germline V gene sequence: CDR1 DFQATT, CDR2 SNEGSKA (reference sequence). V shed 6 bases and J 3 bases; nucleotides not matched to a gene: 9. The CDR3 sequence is CSAPGPGQGYEQYF. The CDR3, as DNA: TGCAGTGCCCCAGGCCCGGGACAGGGCTACGAGCAGTACTTC.

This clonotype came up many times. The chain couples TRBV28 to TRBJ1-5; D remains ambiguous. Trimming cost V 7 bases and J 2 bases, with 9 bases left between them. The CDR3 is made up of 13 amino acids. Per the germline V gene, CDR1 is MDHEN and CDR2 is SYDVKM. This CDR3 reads CASISRRNQPQHF. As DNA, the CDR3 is TGTGCCAGCATCAGTCGGCGCAATCAGCCCCAGCATTTT.

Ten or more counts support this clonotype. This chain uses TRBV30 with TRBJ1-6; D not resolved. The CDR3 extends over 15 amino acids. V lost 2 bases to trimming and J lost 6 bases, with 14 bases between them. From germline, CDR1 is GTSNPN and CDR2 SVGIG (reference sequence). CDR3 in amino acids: CAWSPAVPLNSPLHF. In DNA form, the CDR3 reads TGTGCCTGGAGTCCCGCCGTGCCCCTTAATTCACCCCTCCACTTT. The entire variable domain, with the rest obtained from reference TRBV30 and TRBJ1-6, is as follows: SQTIHQWPATLVQPVGSPLSLECTVEGTSNPNLYWYRQAAGRGLQLLFYSVGIGQISSEVPQNLSASRPQDRQFILSSKKLLLSDSGFYLCAWSPAVPLNSPLHFGNGTRLTVT.

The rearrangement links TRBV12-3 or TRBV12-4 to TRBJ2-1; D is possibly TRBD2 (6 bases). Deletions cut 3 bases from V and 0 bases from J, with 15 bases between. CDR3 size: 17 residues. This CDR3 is CASSLGTSNSSYNEQFF. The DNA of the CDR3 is TGTGCCAGCAGTTTGGGGACTTCTAATAGCTCCTACAATGAGCAGTTCTTC.

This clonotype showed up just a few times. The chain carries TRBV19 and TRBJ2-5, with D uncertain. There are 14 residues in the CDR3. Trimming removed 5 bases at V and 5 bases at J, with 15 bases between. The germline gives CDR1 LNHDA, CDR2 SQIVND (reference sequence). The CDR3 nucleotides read TGTGCCAGTAGTGCCGCGATAACCGAGGAGACCCAGTACTTC. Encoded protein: CASSAAITEETQYF.

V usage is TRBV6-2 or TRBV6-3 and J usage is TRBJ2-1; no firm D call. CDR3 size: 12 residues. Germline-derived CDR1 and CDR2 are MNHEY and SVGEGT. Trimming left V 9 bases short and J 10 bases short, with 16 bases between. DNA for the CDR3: TGTGCCAGGGAAACGACGGACGAAGAGCAGTTCTTC. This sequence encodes CARETTDEEQFF.

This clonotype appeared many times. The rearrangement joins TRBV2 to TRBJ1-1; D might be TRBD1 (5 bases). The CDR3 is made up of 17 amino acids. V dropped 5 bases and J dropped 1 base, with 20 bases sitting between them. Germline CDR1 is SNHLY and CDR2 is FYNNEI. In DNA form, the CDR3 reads TGTGCCAGCAGTTGGACACTGGTGGGTGGAAAGAACACTGAAGCTTTCTTT. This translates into CASSWTLVGGKNTEAFF.

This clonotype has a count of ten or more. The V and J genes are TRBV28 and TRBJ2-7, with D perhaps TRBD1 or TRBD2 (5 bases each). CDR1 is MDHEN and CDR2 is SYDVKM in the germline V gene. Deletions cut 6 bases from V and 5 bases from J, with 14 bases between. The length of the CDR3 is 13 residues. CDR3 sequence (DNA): TGTGCCAGCAGAGACGCAGGGAGAAACGAGCAGTACTTC. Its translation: CASRDAGRNEQYF.

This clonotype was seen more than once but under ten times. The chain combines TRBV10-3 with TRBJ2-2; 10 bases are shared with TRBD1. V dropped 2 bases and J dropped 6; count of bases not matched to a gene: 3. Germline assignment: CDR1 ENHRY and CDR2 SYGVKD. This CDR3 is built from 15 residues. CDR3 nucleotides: TGTGCCATCAGTGAGAGACAGGGGGCGTCCGGGGAGCTGTTTTTT. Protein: CAISERQGASGELFF.

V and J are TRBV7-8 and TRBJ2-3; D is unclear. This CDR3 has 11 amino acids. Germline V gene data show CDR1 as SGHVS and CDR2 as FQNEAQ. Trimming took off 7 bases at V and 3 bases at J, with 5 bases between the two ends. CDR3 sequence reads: CASKRTDTQYF. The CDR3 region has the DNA TGTGCCAGCAAAAGGACAGATACGCAGTATTTT.

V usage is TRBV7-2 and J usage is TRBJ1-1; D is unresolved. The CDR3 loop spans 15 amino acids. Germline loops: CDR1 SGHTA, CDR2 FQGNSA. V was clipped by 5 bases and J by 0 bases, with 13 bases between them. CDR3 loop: CASSLNKQMNTEAFF. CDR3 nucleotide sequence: TGTGCCAGCAGCCTCAATAAGCAAATGAACACTGAAGCTTTCTTT.